This TCR beta chain appears in the sequencing data of a study of blood T cells in healthy people across ages. Study-wide points: CMV infection status of these donors was not known. Conclusively comparing naive with antigen-experienced cells was impossible with unsorted PBMCs. Versus aged donors, long-lived donors had higher diversity and more naive CD4+ cells.

With respect to this clonotype: Its antigen remains unknown.

V lost 6 bases and J lost 1, with 16 bases in between. The CDR3 runs to 16 residues. A second about 7 to 11 cycle PCR used barcoded and J-beta primers. Each cDNA molecule carried a tag from a template-switch adaptor that contained 12 random nucleotides. TCRdb re-analysed the 5' RACE reads in MiXCR, keeping a single row per CDR3 protein. The table shows 1.5 million to 2 million distinct CDR3 sequences, with almost 35% occurring only once. The sequenced material came from blood. The rearrangement joins TRBV12-3 or TRBV12-4 to TRBJ2-1; TRBD1 or TRBD2 may be the D gene (6 bases each). The source is a woman in her twenties or thirties in good health. The CDR3, as DNA: TGTGCCAGCAGGACCGAGACTAGGGGGTCCTACAATGAGCAGTTCTTC. It translates to CASRTETRGSYNEQFF.